Each of the 25 T cell receptor beta chains below was sequenced from the same sample in a study of human T cells and chemical hapten exposure. As for time point: patch test 2, 6 weeks after DPC sensitization. Treatment of the sample: therapeutic diphenylcyclopropenone sensitization with weekly scalp DPC. TCRdb reprocessed the RACE reads via MiXCR and lists one record per CDR3 protein. The data hold over 100,000 distinct CDR3 sequences, with 9% to 9.5% observed a single time. This specimen consisted of whole blood, obtained in connection with sensitization to the hapten diphenylcyclopropenone (DPC). Every receptor here comes from a middle-aged woman with alopecia areata. Some clones in this sample may be carry-over from other donors' samples.

This clonotype was seen at least ten times. This rearrangement joins TRBV28 to TRBJ2-7; D may be TRBD2 (5 bases). Deletions cut 6 bases from V and 7 bases from J, with 10 bases between. There are 11 residues in the CDR3. The germline gives CDR1 MDHEN, CDR2 SYDVKM. CDR3 region: CASSLRGEQYF. The CDR3 nucleotides read TGTGCCAGCAGCCTCCGGGGTGAGCAGTACTTC.

Comment on this clonotype: A much bigger clone sits one base away, suggesting this may be a read error. In DNA form, the CDR3 reads TGTGCCAGCAGTCCGACAGTAGCTAACCATGGCTACACCTTC. It yields the protein CASSPTVANHGYTF. The chain employs TRBV6-5 and TRBJ1-2; D is perhaps TRBD1 (5 bases). The V gene's germline CDR1 is MNHEY and CDR2 SVGAGI. The CDR3 length is 14 residues.

This clonotype showed up many times. The chain carries TRBV7-9 and TRBJ2-1; tentatively, D is TRBD1 (5 bases). V lost 1 base to trimming and J lost 6 bases, with 13 bases between them. The V gene's germline CDR1 is SEHNR and CDR2 FQNEAQ (reference sequence). The CDR3 is made up of 15 amino acids. This CDR3 reads CASSLEYTGSNEQFF. DNA of the CDR3: TGTGCCAGCAGCTTAGAGTATACAGGTAGCAATGAGCAGTTCTTC.

This clonotype was counted between two and nine times. The rearrangement joins TRBV29-1 to TRBJ2-4, with 8 positions matching TRBD2. The germline V gene has CDR1 SQVTM and CDR2 ANQGSEA. CDR3 size: 14 residues. Trimming removed 6 bases from V and 1 base from J; junction bases left unmatched: 5. The CDR3 loop is CSVGLGAAKNIQYF. In DNA, the CDR3 is TGCAGCGTGGGACTAGGGGCCGCCAAAAACATTCAGTACTTC.

The sample holds a few counts of this clonotype. This rearrangement joins TRBV30 to TRBJ2-5; 7 bases agree with TRBD1. CDR3 length: 13 residues. The germline V gene has CDR1 GTSNPN and CDR2 SVGIG (reference sequence). The J segment lost 3 bases and the V segment lost 3 bases, leaving 4 bases of the junction unmatched. The chain's CDR3 is CAWSGDRKETQYF. The CDR3 DNA reads as TGTGCCTGGAGCGGGGACAGAAAAGAGACCCAGTACTTC.

As to this clonotype: A read error is possible here, since a much larger clone lies one base away. This chain connects TRBV3-1 to TRBJ2-7; D not certain. From germline, CDR1 is LGHDT and CDR2 YNNKEL (reference sequence). This CDR3 contains 11 residues. The germline V and J ends were trimmed by 2 bases and 3 bases, with 2 bases remaining between them. The DNA for the CDR3 is TGTGCCAGCAGCCAATACTACGAGCAGTACTTC. Translated: CASSQYYEQYF.

This clonotype was counted at least ten times. The gene calls are TRBV7-6 and TRBJ2-3; possible D gene TRBD2, 5 bases. The germline V gene has CDR1 SGHVS and CDR2 FNYEAQ. V was cut by 2 bases and J by 0 bases, with 9 bases left in between. This CDR3 is built from 15 residues. The CDR3 nucleotides read TGTGCCAGCAGCTTACTAACGGGAAGCACAGATACGCAGTATTTT. Encoded protein: CASSLLTGSTDTQYF.

The CDR3 spells CASSLSGAGEQPQHF. The CDR3 DNA follows: TGCGCCAGCAGCTTGAGTGGGGCAGGGGAACAGCCCCAGCATTTT. The chain is built from TRBV5-1 and TRBJ1-5; a possible D gene is TRBD1 (6 bases). V was shortened by 1 base and J by 7 bases, with 15 bases between the two germline ends. The CDR3 sequence is 15 residues long. Germline V gene sequence: CDR1 SGHRS, CDR2 YFSETQ.

This clonotype was detected ten times or more. The rearrangement joins TRBV24-1 to TRBJ2-6; tentatively, D is TRBD2 (6 bases). Per the germline V gene, CDR1 is KGHDR and CDR2 is SFDVKD. The CDR3 consists of 17 residues. V lost 0 bases, J lost 1 base, and 9 bases lay in between. CDR3 loop: CATSDLPGGSGANVLTF. CDR3 DNA: TGTGCCACCAGTGATTTGCCAGGAGGGTCTGGGGCCAACGTCCTGACTTTC.

This clonotype was detected many times. V and J are TRBV2 and TRBJ1-1; D remains unclear. Trimming removed 2 bases from V and 0 bases from J, with 10 bases in between. Per the germline V gene, CDR1 is SNHLY and CDR2 is FYNNEI. The CDR3 covers 15 residues. The CDR3 bases are TGTGCCAGCAGTGAAAGAGGCCTCATGAACACTGAAGCTTTCTTT. This sequence encodes CASSERGLMNTEAFF.

This clonotype was detected many times. V and J are TRBV28 and TRBJ2-7, with D tentatively TRBD1 (5 bases). V was pared by 3 bases and J by 7 bases, with 13 bases between. The CDR3 is made up of 13 amino acids. Germline CDR1 MDHEN, CDR2 SYDVKM. CDR3 coding DNA: TGTGCCAGCAGTTTGGCAGGGCGAGGAGAGCAGTACTTC. It codes for CASSLAGRGEQYF.

This clonotype showed up just a few times. This chain connects TRBV5-1 to TRBJ2-2, with TRBD2 matching 7 bases. The length of the CDR3 is 19 residues. Per the germline V gene, CDR1 is SGHRS and CDR2 is YFSETQ. With V trimmed by 0 bases and J by 0 bases, 11 bases remained unmatched. CDR3 residues: CASSLDPGAGETNTGELFF. In DNA form, the CDR3 reads TGCGCCAGCAGCTTGGATCCGGGTGCGGGGGAGACGAACACCGGGGAGCTGTTTTTT.

The gene calls are TRBV4-1 and TRBJ2-1; D gene uncertain. CDR1 is MGHRA, CDR2 YSYEKL, per germline. This CDR3 contains 12 residues. Trimming left V 3 bases short and J 7 bases short, with 7 bases between. CDR3 sequence (DNA): TGCGCCAGCAGCCAGAGGAGAAATGAGCAGTTCTTC. Amino acid sequence: CASSQRRNEQFF.

This clonotype was observed many times. The CDR3 nucleotides are TGTGCCAGCAGCTTAGATCGCGGGAACTATGGCTACACCTTC. Residues: CASSLDRGNYGYTF. The rearrangement links TRBV7-2 to TRBJ1-2; D unclear. The CDR3 runs 14 residues. Per the germline V gene, CDR1 is SGHTA and CDR2 is FQGNSA. The V and J ends lost 1 base and 2 bases respectively, with 8 bases between them.

The sample holds a few counts of this clonotype. The rearrangement links TRBV12-3 or TRBV12-4 to TRBJ1-2; D unclear. The CDR3 spans 8 residues. V was clipped by 8 bases and J by 14 bases, with 9 bases between them. This CDR3 reads CASPPWTF. The DNA for the CDR3 is TGTGCCAGCCCCCCGTGGACCTTC.

This clonotype was recorded many times. The chain links TRBV28 to TRBJ2-5; possibly TRBD1 or TRBD2 for D (6 bases each). The CDR3 runs 13 residues. CDR1 is MDHEN, CDR2 SYDVKM, per germline. The V gene lost 8 bases and the J gene lost 4 bases, with 14 bases spanning the gap. The CDR3 coding sequence is TGTGCCAGCGGGAGTGGGGGGCGAGAGACCCAGTACTTC. Encoded protein: CASGSGGRETQYF.

Only a few counts were recorded for this clonotype. The J gene is TRBJ2-7, the V gene TRBV9; D tentatively fits TRBD1 or TRBD2 (5 bases each). V lost 0 bases to trimming and J lost 1 base, with 11 bases between them. CDR1 and CDR2 from the germline V gene are SGDLS and YYNGEE. This CDR3 is 15 amino acids long. The CDR3 DNA sequence: TGTGCCAGCAGCGTAGAAGGGGACCTTTCCTACGAGCAGTACTTC. This encodes CASSVEGDLSYEQYF.

The chain employs TRBV5-1 and TRBJ2-1; 10 positions match TRBD2. Trimming took 3 bases from V and 7 from J; bases not matched to a gene: 7. The length of the CDR3 is 15 residues. Germline V CDR1 and CDR2: SGHRS, YFSETQ. This chain's CDR3 is CASSSVAGGDNEQFF. CDR3 nucleotide sequence: TGCGCCAGCAGCTCCGTAGCGGGGGGAGATAATGAGCAGTTCTTC.

This clonotype was detected ten times or more. The rearrangement joins TRBV12-3 or TRBV12-4 to TRBJ1-5; D is unclear. CDR3 length: 11 amino acids. Trimming pared 7 bases from V and 10 bases from J, leaving 11 bases between. For the CDR3, the DNA is TGTGCCAGCAAGCTAATAGGTCCCCAGCATTTT. It specifies CASKLIGPQHF.

This clonotype was recorded many times. The CDR3 loop is CASSQQGAFYGYTF. The CDR3 DNA follows: TGTGCCAGCAGCCAACAGGGGGCGTTCTATGGCTACACCTTC. J is TRBJ1-2 and V is TRBV7-8, with TRBD1 matching over 9 bases. J lost 4 bases, V lost 5 bases, and 5 bases had no gene match. Germline CDR1 SGHVS, CDR2 FQNEAQ. The CDR3 is 14 amino acids.

This chain connects TRBV21-1 to TRBJ2-1; the listed D gene, TRBD2, was not tested against the DNA. TRBV21-1 is marked as a pseudogene. This CDR3 contains 15 residues. The CDR3 DNA sequence: TGTGCCAGCAGACCTAGCGGGGGGCCTTACAATGAGCAGTTCTTC. The encoded protein is CASRPSGGPYNEQFF.

This clonotype was recorded at least ten times. The V gene is TRBV7-2, the J gene TRBJ1-2; D gene uncertain. The CDR3 sequence is 13 residues long. Germline assignment: CDR1 SGHTA and CDR2 FQGNSA. Trimming shortened V by 4 bases and J by 4 bases, and 10 bases separated the two germline ends. The CDR3 DNA reads TGTGCCAGCAGCTCCACTATGGTCTATGGCTACACCTTC. It encodes CASSSTMVYGYTF.

This clonotype was detected many times. V and J are TRBV7-2 and TRBJ2-2; 12 nucleotides agree with TRBD2. The CDR3 totals 22 residues. The V gene's germline CDR1 is SGHTA and CDR2 FQGNSA. With 2 bases clipped from V and 4 bases from J, the junction kept 20 bases outside the gene matches. The CDR3 here is CASSLRNPGLAGQVRFTGELFF. CDR3 nucleotide sequence: TGTGCCAGCAGCTTACGGAATCCGGGACTAGCGGGTCAGGTCCGATTCACCGGGGAGCTGTTTTTT.

This clonotype has at least ten counts. The chain combines TRBV19 with TRBJ2-7; 10 nucleotides line up with TRBD2. CDR3 length: 15 amino acids. Germline V gene lookup returns CDR1 LNHDA and CDR2 SQIVND (reference sequence). V was pared by 1 base and J by 2 bases, with 2 bases of the junction left unmatched. CDR3 DNA: TGTGCCAGTAGTATAGGACTAGCGGGCACCTACGAGCAGTACTTC. It translates to CASSIGLAGTYEQYF.

The sample holds many counts of this clonotype. The chain links TRBV7-9 to TRBJ2-4; 8 nucleotides line up with TRBD1. Germline V gene data show CDR1 as SEHNR and CDR2 as FQNEAQ (reference sequence). V shed 4 bases and J 9 bases; nucleotides not matched to a gene: 11. The CDR3 has 15 residues. CDR3 protein: CASSWAGQGASIQYF. The DNA for the CDR3 is TGTGCCAGCAGCTGGGCGGGGCAGGGGGCGAGCATTCAGTACTTC. Together with reference TRBV7-9 and TRBJ2-4, the CDR3 gives the full variable domain: DTGVSQNPRHKITKRGQNVTFRCDPISEHNRLYWYRQTLGQGPEFLTYFQNEAQLEKSRLLSDRFSAERPKGSFSTLEIQRTEQGDSAMYLCASSWAGQGASIQYFGAGTRLSVL.